This TCR beta chain was captured in a study of OX40 agonist ivuxolimab in advanced cancers. Measured with immunoSEQ multiplex PCR; TCRdb has only the in-frame clones, and not every one. The sample has about 150,000 clones; around 94% are singletons. CDR1 and CDR2 from the germline V gene are SGHTA and FQGNSA. The V end was cut by 2 bases, the J end by 11 bases, with 19 bases between. CDR3 length equals 15 residues. Sequenced here: CD4+ or CD8+ T cells sorted from blood, sampled in a trial of the OX40 agonist ivuxolimab. This clonotype was sampled from an adult with an advanced solid tumor such as melanoma, head and neck, liver or kidney cancer. The chain links TRBV7-2 to TRBJ1-5; the D gene is possibly TRBD1 (6 bases). CDR3 in DNA: TGTGCCAGCAGCTTAACACCGGGACAAGCTACTGCCCAGCATTTT. This codes for CASSLTPGQATAQHF.